The 4 T cell receptor beta chains in this list originate from one sample, sequenced in a study of T-cell memory formation after mild COVID-19. TCRdb re-derived calls from the 5' RACE reads in MiXCR, one entry per CDR3 protein. The table shows approximately 260,000 distinct CDR3 sequences, with 16% occurring only once. The sequenced sample consisted of PBMCs or a T cell subset sorted from them (not recorded which). These receptor sequences come from a man aged 18 to 35 who had mild COVID-19 (a few samples of this study predate the infection). Cell type and time point are not known.

This sequence joins TRBV21-1 and TRBJ1-2; the D call in the table, TRBD1, was not verified against the DNA. TRBV21-1 represents a pseudogene. This CDR3 has 13 amino acids. The CDR3 nucleotides are TGTGCCAGCCCGCAGGGAGGTAACTATGGCTACACCTTC. Translated: CASPQGGNYGYTF.

The chain links TRBV20-1 to TRBJ1-2; TRBD1 agrees at 10 bases. With V trimmed by 0 bases and J by 5 bases, 6 bases remained unmatched. The CDR3 is 15 residues long. Germline values: CDR1 DFQATT, CDR2 SNEGSKA (reference sequence). The CDR3 region has the DNA TGCAGTGCTAGAGAATTTGGGACAGGGGATTATGGCTACACCTTC. It specifies CSAREFGTGDYGYTF.

V usage is TRBV28 and J usage is TRBJ2-1; 9 bases fit TRBD2. CDR1 MDHEN and CDR2 SYDVKM come from the germline V gene. The CDR3 has 14 residues. The V and J ends lost 7 bases and 5 bases, in that order; junction bases with no gene match: 6. The CDR3: CASKGGGAHNEQFF. In nucleotides, the CDR3 is TGTGCCAGCAAGGGCGGGGGGGCCCACAATGAGCAGTTCTTC. The full variable domain, completed using reference TRBV28 and TRBJ2-1, is DVKVTQSSRYLVKRTGEKVFLECVQDMDHENMFWYRQDPGLGLRLIYFSYDVKMKEKGDIPEGYSVSREKKERFSLILESASTNQTSMYLCASKGGGAHNEQFFGPGTRLTVL.

The chain links TRBV6-5 to TRBJ1-3, with D tentatively TRBD1 (5 bases). The ends were cut back, 5 bases at V and 0 bases at J, with 8 bases in the middle. Germline CDR1 MNHEY, CDR2 SVGAGI. This CDR3 has 14 amino acids. The CDR3 spells CASSPDISGNTIYF. In nucleotides, the CDR3 is TGTGCCAGCAGTCCGGACATCTCTGGAAACACCATATATTTT.